One sample yielded the 29 T cell receptor beta chains listed below, sequenced in a study of identical twins. In TCRdb, the 5' RACE reads were re-called with MiXCR into one record per CDR3 protein. Found here are hundreds of thousands of distinct CDR3 sequences, 24% of them singletons; the top ten hold 2.5% to 3.5%. This same sample was also taken into another study, of T cells expressing NK-cell markers.

Sequenced sample: CD4+ T cells sorted from blood. These receptor sequences come from a woman between 18 and 29 years old in good health.

A few counts support this clonotype. V and J are TRBV7-2 and TRBJ2-3; D gene ambiguous. CDR1 and CDR2 (germline): SGHTA, FQGNSA. The CDR3 runs 12 residues. Trimming stripped 5 bases from V and 7 bases from J, with 10 bases between. In nucleotides, the CDR3 is TGTGCCAGCAGCCCCCTGACGCATACGCAGTATTTT. Translated: CASSPLTHTQYF.

This clonotype was seen only a few times. The V and J genes are TRBV7-9 and TRBJ1-4; D is unclear. The germline V gene has CDR1 SEHNR and CDR2 FQNEAQ (reference sequence). Trimming stripped 3 bases from V and 10 bases from J, with 15 bases between. The CDR3 spans 14 residues. The CDR3 nucleotides read TGTGCCAGCAGCTTCAGGTCAACGGGAGGAAAACTGTTTTTT. It is translated as CASSFRSTGGKLFF.

The chain combines TRBV7-9 with TRBJ2-7, with D perhaps matching TRBD1 (6 bases). Germline CDR1 is SEHNR and CDR2 is FQNEAQ (reference sequence). Trimming cost V 3 bases and J 0 bases, with 9 bases left between them. This CDR3 contains 14 residues. This CDR3 reads CASSFATGSYEQYF. The CDR3 DNA follows: TGTGCCAGCAGCTTCGCGACAGGCTCCTACGAGCAGTACTTC.

This clonotype occurred a few times. The V gene is TRBV20-1, the J gene TRBJ2-7; 7 bases are shared with TRBD1. The germline V gene has CDR1 DFQATT and CDR2 SNEGSKA (reference sequence). The CDR3 covers 13 residues. Here the CDR3 DNA reads TGCAGCGCAGGGTCTGGGACAGCCTACGAGCAGTACTTC. The encoded protein is CSAGSGTAYEQYF.

V and J are TRBV20-1 and TRBJ2-1; 10 nucleotides match TRBD2. Per germline, CDR1 DFQATT and CDR2 SNEGSKA (reference sequence). This CDR3 region has 15 residues. V lost 3 bases, J lost 9 bases, and 11 bases stayed unmatched. The CDR3, as DNA: TGCAGTGCTAGGGATTTCACTAGCGGGGCCGCTGAGCAGTTCTTC. This gives the protein CSARDFTSGAAEQFF.

The chain has TRBV6-5 and TRBJ2-3, with 8 bases lining up with TRBD2. Germline lookup yields CDR1 MNHEY and CDR2 SVGAGI. The CDR3 has 15 residues. The junction had 1 base not matched to a gene; V was cut back by 0 bases and J by 2 bases. CDR3 amino acids: CASSYSAGDTDTQYF. The CDR3 nucleotides read TGTGCCAGCAGTTACTCAGCGGGAGACACAGATACGCAGTATTTT.

The rearrangement uses TRBV20-1 and TRBJ2-2; D perhaps matches TRBD2 (7 bases). Germline values: CDR1 DFQATT, CDR2 SNEGSKA (reference sequence). V shed 6 bases and J shed 1 base, with 15 bases lying between them. This CDR3 is built from 15 residues. The CDR3 is CSAEGRGGNTGELFF. CDR3 sequence (DNA): TGCAGTGCCGAGGGAAGGGGGGGGAACACCGGGGAGCTGTTTTTT.

V usage is TRBV6-1 and J usage is TRBJ2-7, with D possibly TRBD1 on 6 matching bases. CDR3 length: 14 residues. The V end lost 6 bases, the J end lost 2 bases, and 14 bases lay between the germline ends. The germline V gene has CDR1 MNHNS and CDR2 SASEGT. As DNA, the CDR3 is TGTGCCAGCAGGGGACAACTTAAAACCTACGAGCAGTACTTC. It encodes CASRGQLKTYEQYF.

This clonotype was counted between two and nine times. The V call is TRBV27, the J call TRBJ2-2; 8 nucleotides align to TRBD2. The CDR3 totals 15 residues. Germline trimming cut 7 bases from V and 4 bases from J; bases unmatched to any gene: 8. The V gene's germline CDR1 is MNHEY and CDR2 SMNVEV (reference sequence). CDR3 in amino acids: CASKSLAGGTGELFF. CDR3 sequence (DNA): TGTGCCAGCAAGTCCCTGGCGGGAGGCACCGGGGAGCTGTTTTTT.

The chain employs TRBV20-1 and TRBJ2-7; TRBD2 agrees at 8 bases. The CDR3 has 13 residues. CDR1 is DFQATT and CDR2 is SNEGSKA in the germline V gene (reference sequence). V lost 5 bases to trimming and J lost 3 bases; unmatched junction nucleotides: 6. The CDR3 protein is CSALGLGFYEQYF. CDR3 coding DNA: TGCAGTGCTCTGGGACTAGGATTCTACGAGCAGTACTTC.

This clonotype was seen a handful of times. The CDR3 here is CASSLGPGDTEAFF. CDR3 DNA: TGCGCCAGCAGCTTGGGTCCTGGGGACACTGAAGCTTTCTTT. The V gene is TRBV5-1, the J gene TRBJ1-1, with D unresolved. With 0 bases removed from V and 3 bases from J, the gap between germline ends came to 9 bases. This CDR3 contains 14 residues. CDR1 SGHRS and CDR2 YFSETQ come from the germline V gene.

Only a few counts were recorded for this clonotype. The chain uses TRBV9 and TRBJ2-2; TRBD2 matches 10 bases. The CDR3 has 18 residues. Looked up from germline, CDR1 is SGDLS and CDR2 is YYNGEE. After removal of 2 bases from V and 7 bases from J, the junction contained 14 bases not matched to a gene. CDR3 sequence: CASSVVDVAGGHGGELFF. DNA for the CDR3: TGTGCCAGCAGCGTTGTCGATGTAGCGGGAGGCCACGGCGGGGAGCTGTTTTTT.

The chain joins TRBV20-1 to TRBJ2-7; 9 bases are shared with TRBD2. CDR1 is DFQATT, CDR2 SNEGSKA, per germline (reference sequence). The CDR3 length is 13 residues. The CDR3 region is CRPTSGHYYEQYF. The DNA for the CDR3 is TGCAGGCCGACTAGCGGCCATTACTACGAGCAGTACTTC.

This clonotype showed up just a few times. The gene calls are TRBV10-3 and TRBJ1-2, with a weak D call TRBD1 (5 bases). CDR1 is ENHRY, CDR2 SYGVKD, per germline. The CDR3 is 14 residues long. Trimming took 2 bases from V and 5 from J, leaving 12 bases between them. CDR3 residues: CAISEGPRGYGYTF. The CDR3 nucleotides are TGTGCCATCAGTGAGGGACCAAGGGGATATGGCTACACCTTC.

This clonotype showed up many times. V and J are TRBV20-1 and TRBJ1-2, with a possible D match to TRBD1 (5 bases). With 0 bases removed from V and 8 bases from J, the gap between germline ends came to 22 bases. The CDR3 is made up of 16 amino acids. Germline V gene sequence: CDR1 DFQATT, CDR2 SNEGSKA (reference sequence). This CDR3 reads CSARDLAFQGGGGYTF. The CDR3 nucleotides are TGCAGTGCTAGAGATCTAGCTTTCCAGGGCGGCGGGGGCTACACCTTC.

This clonotype came up many times. The chain employs TRBV7-2 and TRBJ2-7; TRBD1 or TRBD2 may be the D gene (7 bases each). This CDR3 is 15 amino acids long. V was pared by 6 bases and J by 2 bases, with 17 bases between. Germline V gene sequence: CDR1 SGHTA, CDR2 FQGNSA. As DNA, the CDR3 is TGTGCCAGCAGTTATTTCAGCGGGACAGCCTACGAGCAGTACTTC. It yields the protein CASSYFSGTAYEQYF.

This clonotype was recorded a few times. This chain uses TRBV18 with TRBJ1-5; the D is unclear. The germline gives CDR1 KGHSH, CDR2 LQKENI. The CDR3 covers 12 residues. V was pared by 2 bases and J by 11 bases, with 10 bases between. The CDR3 DNA follows: TGTGCCAGCTCACCAGAGGGCTCGACCCAGCATTTT. It codes for CASSPEGSTQHF.

The chain combines TRBV20-1 with TRBJ1-5; D remains unclear. Trimming shortened V by 5 bases and J by 2 bases, and 16 bases separated the two germline ends. The CDR3 covers 15 residues. CDR1 DFQATT and CDR2 SNEGSKA come from the germline V gene (reference sequence). CDR3: CSASIPLAGNQPQHF. CDR3 nucleotide sequence: TGCAGTGCTTCCATCCCCCTCGCTGGCAATCAGCCCCAGCATTTT.

V gene TRBV10-3 combines with J gene TRBJ2-2; 7 bases are shared with TRBD2. V gave up 0 bases and J gave up 4 bases; unmatched junction bases: 8. Germline V gene data show CDR1 as ENHRY and CDR2 as SYGVKD. CDR3 size: 17 residues. In DNA form, the CDR3 reads TGTGCCATCAGTGAGTCGGGGCGGGAGCGCGGCACCGGGGAGCTGTTTTTT. Its translation is CAISESGRERGTGELFF.

This clonotype showed up just a few times. V and J are TRBV11-1 and TRBJ2-2, with D tentatively TRBD2 (6 bases). CDR1 is SGHAT, CDR2 FQDESV, per germline (reference sequence). The CDR3 consists of 15 residues. V was trimmed by 5 bases and J by 3 bases, leaving 13 bases between them. The CDR3 spells CASSRRTTYTGELFF. The CDR3 nucleotides are TGTGCCAGCAGCCGACGGACTACGTACACCGGGGAGCTGTTTTTT.

The chain has TRBV10-3 and TRBJ2-7; the D gene is possibly TRBD2 (5 bases). With 2 bases removed from V and 7 bases from J, the gap between germline ends came to 12 bases. CDR1 is ENHRY and CDR2 is SYGVKD in the germline V gene. CDR3 length equals 13 residues. CDR3 loop: CAISEIRTGEQYF. CDR3 nucleotides: TGTGCCATCAGTGAGATCAGGACGGGAGAGCAGTACTTC.

The chain has TRBV7-2 and TRBJ2-7; 8 positions match TRBD2. V dropped 2 bases and J dropped 2; count of bases not matched to a gene: 8. The CDR3 spans 16 residues. The germline CDR1 and CDR2 sequences are SGHTA and FQGNSA. CDR3 loop: CASSLKSGGPPYEQYF. The CDR3, as DNA: TGTGCCAGCAGCTTAAAGTCGGGAGGGCCCCCCTACGAGCAGTACTTC.

CDR3 residues: CASSEFRGYVAFF. CDR3 in DNA: TGTGCCAGCAGTGAGTTCAGGGGGTATGTGGCTTTCTTT. The V call is TRBV2, the J call TRBJ1-1, with 7 bases matching TRBD1. The length of the CDR3 is 13 residues. CDR1 and CDR2 from the germline V gene are SNHLY and FYNNEI. After removal of 3 bases from V and 11 bases from J, the junction contained 9 bases not matched to a gene. The complete variable domain, with remaining parts taken from reference TRBV2 and TRBJ1-1, reads EPEVTQTPSHQVTQMGQEVILRCVPISNHLYFYWYRQILGQKVEFLVSFYNNEISEKSEIFDDQFSVERPDGSNFTLKIRSTKLEDSAMYFCASSEFRGYVAFFGQGTRLTVV.

This clonotype was detected only a few times. The chain carries TRBV11-2 and TRBJ1-5; D unresolved. V lost 4 bases and J 7 bases, leaving 11 bases between the germline ends. Germline CDR1 is SGHAT and CDR2 is FQNNGV. The CDR3 covers 13 residues. The chain's CDR3 is CASSSIGRQPQHF. DNA of the CDR3: TGTGCCAGCAGCTCTATAGGCAGGCAGCCCCAGCATTTT.

This sequence joins TRBV20-1 and TRBJ2-7; the D gene is possibly TRBD1 (6 bases). The CDR3 loop spans 15 amino acids. Per germline, CDR1 DFQATT and CDR2 SNEGSKA (reference sequence). Trimming took 3 bases from V and 0 from J, leaving 15 bases between them. This CDR3 reads CSARGAPGRSYEQYF. The CDR3 nucleotides read TGCAGTGCTAGGGGGGCTCCCGGGCGCTCCTACGAGCAGTACTTC.

V gene TRBV5-1 combines with J gene TRBJ2-1; TRBD1 is a possible D gene (5 bases). V lost 2 bases, J lost 4 bases, and 10 bases lay in between. CDR3 length: 14 residues. Germline lookup yields CDR1 SGHRS and CDR2 YFSETQ. For the CDR3, the DNA is TGCGCCAGCAGCTTAAGTAACAGGTACAATGAGCAGTTCTTC. It is translated as CASSLSNRYNEQFF.

The V and J genes are TRBV20-1 and TRBJ2-7; D unresolved. The CDR3 has 12 residues. The ends were cut back, 7 bases at V and 2 bases at J, with 12 bases in the middle. Germline V gene lookup returns CDR1 DFQATT and CDR2 SNEGSKA (reference sequence). The CDR3 spells CSVQGSTYEQYF. In DNA, the CDR3 is TGCAGTGTACAAGGCAGTACCTACGAGCAGTACTTC.

The chain is built from TRBV7-9 and TRBJ2-1; tentatively, D is TRBD2 (6 bases). Germline CDR1 SEHNR, CDR2 FQNEAQ (reference sequence). The CDR3 runs 15 residues. Trimming stripped 3 bases from V and 9 bases from J, with 18 bases between. DNA for the CDR3: TGTGCCAGCAGCTTGGCGGAAGGAGGGGCACGTGAGCAGTTCTTC. Translated, it gives CASSLAEGGAREQFF.

The chain links TRBV6-2 or TRBV6-3 to TRBJ2-7; the D gene is possibly TRBD1 (5 bases). The CDR3 runs to 13 residues. V dropped 8 bases and J dropped 4 bases, with 15 bases sitting between them. Looked up from germline, CDR1 is MNHEY and CDR2 is SVGEGT. The CDR3 here is CASRTRKFYEQYF. In nucleotides, the CDR3 is TGTGCCAGCCGGACAAGAAAATTTTACGAGCAGTACTTC.